Listed here are 24 T cell receptor beta chains from one sample, sequenced in a study of OX40 agonist ivuxolimab in advanced cancers. Libraries were made using the immunoSEQ multiplex PCR assay. Held by TCRdb, this immuneACCESS table contains in-frame sequences only and omits some clones. Under half of the omission traces to an unresolved V gene where checked; the cause of the rest is unknown. Within this sample are tens of thousands of clones, with 85% to 95% of them counted one time only. The leading ten clones occupy less than 6% of the sample. The sample here was CD4+ or CD8+ T cells sorted from blood, taken in a trial of the OX40 agonist ivuxolimab. These receptors were obtained from an adult with an advanced solid tumor such as melanoma, head and neck, liver or kidney cancer.

The rearrangement links TRBV18 to TRBJ2-1, with 13 bases identical to TRBD2. J was trimmed by 7 bases and V by 4 bases; bases with no gene match: 16. The CDR3 sequence is 19 residues long. Germline V CDR1 and CDR2: KGHSH, LQKENI. For the CDR3, the DNA is TGTGCCAGCTCACGCCCGATGGGACTAGCGGGATTATTGTGGAATGAGCAGTTCTTC. Residues: CASSRPMGLAGLLWNEQFF. Filled out from reference TRBV18 and TRBJ2-1, the complete variable domain reads NAGVMQNPRHLVRRRGQEARLRCSPMKGHSHVYWYRQLPEEGLKFMVYLQKENIIDESGMPKERFSAEFPKEGPSILRIQQVVRGDSAAYFCASSRPMGLAGLLWNEQFFGPGTRLTVL.

The chain is built from TRBV12-5 and TRBJ1-5; 10 nucleotides line up with TRBD1. Germline values: CDR1 LGHNT, CDR2 FRNRAP. V shed 1 base, J shed 0 bases, and the junction held 6 bases outside the gene matches. The CDR3 extends over 18 amino acids. This CDR3 is CASGLDGTGDVSNQPQHF. The CDR3 region has the DNA TGTGCTAGTGGTTTGGATGGGACAGGGGATGTTAGCAATCAGCCCCAGCATTTT.

The chain couples TRBV27 to TRBJ2-7; TRBD2 might be the D (5 bases). CDR1 and CDR2 (germline): MNHEY, SMNVEV (reference sequence). Trimming removed 4 bases from V and 3 bases from J, with 16 bases in between. This CDR3 contains 15 residues. In nucleotides, the CDR3 is TGTGCCAGCAGTTGGATGGCGGGCCCCATCTACGAGCAGTACTTC. This translates into CASSWMAGPIYEQYF.

The gene calls are TRBV4-3 and TRBJ1-5; unclear D gene. The CDR3 has 15 amino acids. Germline loops: CDR1 LGHNA, CDR2 YSLEER. V lost 0 bases and J 4 bases, leaving 10 bases between the germline ends. The CDR3 sequence: CASSQDWQPNQPQHF. The CDR3 DNA reads TGCGCCAGCAGCCAAGATTGGCAGCCGAATCAGCCCCAGCATTTT.

This chain connects TRBV15 to TRBJ2-3; 7 bases line up with TRBD2. This CDR3 comprises 14 residues. The J segment lost 4 bases and the V segment lost 7 bases, leaving 8 bases of the junction unmatched. Germline V gene sequence: CDR1 LNHNV, CDR2 YYDKDF (reference sequence). The CDR3 DNA follows: TGTGCCACCACCCTCTCTAGCGGTGCAGATACGCAGTATTTT. This gives the protein CATTLSSGADTQYF.

The chain uses TRBV5-5 and TRBJ1-2; D is unclear. Germline CDR1 is SGHKS and CDR2 is YYEKEE (reference sequence). With 0 bases removed from V and 5 bases from J, the gap between germline ends came to 14 bases. The CDR3 is 15 residues long. The CDR3 DNA follows: TGTGCCAGCAGCTTGGCCGACCCCCTCCTTTATGGCTACACCTTC. It encodes CASSLADPLLYGYTF.

V is TRBV4-3 and J is TRBJ1-2; D is uncertain. Germline CDR1 is LGHNA and CDR2 is YSLEER. V lost 5 bases to trimming and J lost 7 bases, with 14 bases between them. This CDR3 region has 13 residues. The CDR3 DNA reads as TGCGCCAGCAGCGGAGGGTTGTCAGGTGGCTACACCTTC. Translation: CASSGGLSGGYTF.

The chain uses TRBV9 and TRBJ1-2; D ambiguous. The CDR3 runs to 14 residues. Trimming shortened V by 3 bases and J by 2 bases, and 11 bases separated the two germline ends. The germline V gene encodes CDR1 SGDLS and CDR2 YYNGEE. The CDR3 DNA reads as TGTGCCAGCAGCGGGACGGTGTTAAACTATGGCTACACCTTC. This sequence encodes CASSGTVLNYGYTF.

The chain is built from TRBV7-9 and TRBJ2-1; TRBD1 matches 10 bases. CDR3 length equals 13 residues. Germline CDR1 reads SEHNR; CDR2 reads FQNEAQ (reference sequence). V lost 8 bases to trimming and J lost 8 bases; unmatched junction nucleotides: 6. DNA of the CDR3: TGTGCCAGCCCCACGGACAGGGGGGATGAGCAGTTCTTC. Encoded protein: CASPTDRGDEQFF.

The chain joins TRBV7-9 to TRBJ1-2, with TRBD1 matching 9 bases. In germline, CDR1 is SEHNR, CDR2 FQNEAQ (reference sequence). The CDR3 length is 14 residues. The junction had 7 bases not matched to a gene; V was cut back by 5 bases and J by 6 bases. CDR3 residues: CASSPTRTGDGYTF. The CDR3 DNA reads TGTGCCAGCAGCCCAACAAGGACAGGGGATGGCTACACCTTC. The full variable domain, completed using reference TRBV7-9 and TRBJ1-2, is DTGVSQNPRHKITKRGQNVTFRCDPISEHNRLYWYRQTLGQGPEFLTYFQNEAQLEKSRLLSDRFSAERPKGSFSTLEIQRTEQGDSAMYLCASSPTRTGDGYTFGSGTRLTVV.

The chain is built from TRBV23-1 and TRBJ1-1; D is ambiguous. TRBV23-1 carries the ORF label, with uncertain function. This CDR3 comprises 15 residues. The V end was cut by 11 bases, the J end by 1 base, with 20 bases between. The CDR3 bases are TGCGCCCCCCGAGTCGGCCGAAAGGCGAACACTGAAGCTTTCTTT. Protein product: CAPRVGRKANTEAFF.

This chain joins TRBV7-9 and TRBJ2-7; 11 bases match TRBD2. With 4 bases clipped from V and 4 bases from J, the junction kept 9 bases outside the gene matches. Germline V gene sequence: CDR1 SEHNR, CDR2 FQNEAQ (reference sequence). The CDR3 consists of 16 residues. CDR3 bases: TGTGCCAGCAGCTCTCCTACTAGCGGGAGTACGTACGAGCAGTACTTC. Protein: CASSSPTSGSTYEQYF.

J is TRBJ1-1 and V is TRBV4-1; D is possibly TRBD1 (5 bases). The CDR3 is made up of 13 amino acids. The V gene's germline CDR1 is MGHRA and CDR2 YSYEKL. The V gene lost 4 bases and the J gene lost 0 bases, with 6 bases spanning the gap. The CDR3 DNA is TGCGCCAGCAGCCGAGGGGTGAACACTGAAGCTTTCTTT. It translates to CASSRGVNTEAFF.

The V gene is TRBV5-1, the J gene TRBJ2-7, with a weak D call TRBD1 (5 bases). Per germline, CDR1 SGHRS and CDR2 YFSETQ. Trimming left V 5 bases short and J 5 bases short, with 14 bases between. The CDR3 runs 13 residues. DNA for the CDR3: TGCGCCAGCAGTTTGCAGGGTAATCACGAGCAGTACTTC. Protein product: CASSLQGNHEQYF. The whole variable domain, filled in from reference TRBV5-1 and TRBJ2-7, reads KAGVTQTPRYLIKTRGQQVTLSCSPISGHRSVSWYQQTPGQGLQFLFEYFSETQRNKGNFPGRFSGRQFSNSRSEMNVSTLELGDSALYLCASSLQGNHEQYFGPGTRLTVT.

J is TRBJ1-2 and V is TRBV19; D remains ambiguous. The ends were cut back, 7 bases at V and 3 bases at J, with 12 bases in the middle. The CDR3 is 13 amino acids. Germline CDR1 and CDR2: LNHDA and SQIVND (reference sequence). CDR3 nucleotides: TGTGCCAGTACATACAGCGCCTACTATGGCTACACCTTC. Translation: CASTYSAYYGYTF.

The chain has TRBV11-2 and TRBJ1-3; D gene unclear. V was trimmed by 5 bases and J by 0 bases, leaving 11 bases between them. CDR1 and CDR2 from the germline V gene are SGHAT and FQNNGV. The CDR3 sequence is 15 residues long. The CDR3 loop is CASSVGSDSGNTIYF. The CDR3, as DNA: TGTGCCAGCAGCGTAGGGTCTGACTCTGGAAACACCATATATTTT.

The rearrangement uses TRBV6-5 and TRBJ2-7; D is uncertain. V was clipped by 0 bases and J by 3 bases, with 9 bases between them. The CDR3 is 14 amino acids. Germline V CDR1 and CDR2: MNHEY, SVGAGI. The CDR3 region is CASSYSRLHYEQYF. Written as DNA, the CDR3 is TGTGCCAGCAGTTACTCTAGGTTGCACTACGAGCAGTACTTC.

This clone was detected a few times. This chain uses TRBV27 with TRBJ2-5, with TRBD2 matching 8 bases. Germline V gene lookup returns CDR1 MNHEY and CDR2 SMNVEV (reference sequence). V dropped 3 bases and J dropped 5; count of bases not matched to a gene: 5. CDR3 size: 14 residues. The CDR3 sequence is CASSFQAGDETQYF. The CDR3 DNA reads as TGTGCCAGCAGTTTCCAAGCGGGAGACGAGACCCAGTACTTC.

This chain uses TRBV6-5 with TRBJ2-1, with a weak D call TRBD1 (6 bases). V shed 3 bases and J shed 8 bases, with 11 bases lying between them. The CDR3 is made up of 13 amino acids. The germline V gene has CDR1 MNHEY and CDR2 SVGAGI. This chain's CDR3 is CASSYEQGYEQFF. The CDR3 nucleotides are TGTGCCAGCAGTTATGAACAGGGTTATGAGCAGTTCTTC.

This clone was recorded once. V usage is TRBV27 and J usage is TRBJ2-1, with a tentative D call TRBD2 (6 bases). The CDR3 runs to 12 residues. Germline CDR1 MNHEY, CDR2 SMNVEV (reference sequence). Trimming pared 8 bases from V and 3 bases from J, leaving 8 bases between. The CDR3 coding sequence is TGTGCCAGCCGGGACTTCTACAATGAGCAGTTCTTC. This sequence encodes CASRDFYNEQFF.

The chain combines TRBV11-3 with TRBJ2-3; 13 positions match TRBD2. V was clipped by 5 bases and J by 3 bases; unmatched bases: 5. Germline CDR1 reads SGHNT; CDR2 reads YENEEA. The CDR3 runs 16 residues. The CDR3: CASSPGTSGNTDTQYF. DNA for the CDR3: TGTGCCAGCAGCCCCGGGACTAGCGGGAATACAGATACGCAGTATTTT.

The chain carries TRBV7-9 and TRBJ1-1, with TRBD1 matching over 7 bases. V lost 5 bases and J lost 2; bases outside the gene matches: 14. The CDR3 contains 17 residues. Germline V gene data show CDR1 as SEHNR and CDR2 as FQNEAQ (reference sequence). The CDR3 DNA reads as TGTGCCAGCAGCCGTACAGGGGCCGCGAATCAAAACACTGAAGCTTTCTTT. As protein: CASSRTGAANQNTEAFF.

This clone occurred a few times. The chain recombines TRBV6-5 with TRBJ1-6; possibly TRBD1 for D (5 bases). The CDR3 contains 14 residues. In germline, CDR1 is MNHEY, CDR2 SVGAGI. The V end lost 4 bases, the J end lost 8 bases, and 12 bases lay between the germline ends. CDR3 in DNA: TGTGCCAGCAGTTCCCTCACAGGTTATTCACCCCTCCACTTT. This codes for CASSSLTGYSPLHF.

V is TRBV29-1 and J is TRBJ2-5; no reliable D call. The V and J ends lost 0 bases and 4 bases respectively, with 15 bases between them. The CDR3 spans 15 residues. The germline V gene has CDR1 SQVTM and CDR2 ANQGSEA. The CDR3 region is CSVEEGGGNRETQYF. CDR3 DNA sequence: TGCAGCGTTGAAGAGGGCGGCGGTAATAGAGAGACCCAGTACTTC.